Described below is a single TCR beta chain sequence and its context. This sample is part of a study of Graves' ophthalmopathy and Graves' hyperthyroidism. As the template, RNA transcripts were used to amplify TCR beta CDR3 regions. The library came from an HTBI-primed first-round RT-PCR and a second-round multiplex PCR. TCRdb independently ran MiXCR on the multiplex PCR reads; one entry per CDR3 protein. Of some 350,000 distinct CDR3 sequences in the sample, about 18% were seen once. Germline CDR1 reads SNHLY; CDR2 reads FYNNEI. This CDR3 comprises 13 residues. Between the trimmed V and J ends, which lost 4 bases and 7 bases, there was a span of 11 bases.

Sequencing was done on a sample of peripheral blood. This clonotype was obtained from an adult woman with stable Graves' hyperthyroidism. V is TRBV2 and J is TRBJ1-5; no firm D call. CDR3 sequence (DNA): TGTGCCAGCAGTGTGGAGGTACGACAGCCCCAGCATTTT. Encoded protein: CASSVEVRQPQHF.